The 3 T cell receptor beta chains given below trace back to one sample, sequenced in a study of blood T cells in healthy people across ages. Combining a sample-barcoded 5' primer with a J-beta primer mix, a second PCR ran for roughly 7 to 11 cycles. TCRdb fed the 5' RACE reads into MiXCR, producing one record per CDR3 protein. This sample has approximately 800,000 distinct CDR3 sequences, with 58% found just once. Sequencing was done on a sample of blood. The receptors stem from a man aged 25-45 years in good health.

The rearrangement links TRBV7-2 to TRBJ1-6; D ambiguous. Germline CDR1 and CDR2: SGHTA and FQGNSA. The length of the CDR3 is 14 residues. The V end lost 1 base, the J end lost 5 bases, and 6 bases lay between the germline ends. CDR3 region: CASSLGANNSPLHF. CDR3 coding DNA: TGTGCCAGCAGCTTAGGGGCTAATAATTCACCCCTCCACTTT.

Here the CDR3 DNA reads TGCAGTGCCCACTCCGCGGATTACGAGCAGTACTTC. It codes for CSAHSADYEQYF. The chain is built from TRBV20-1 and TRBJ2-4; D unclear. The assigned J gene may be wrong: the sequence end matches TRBJ2-7 better. CDR1 is DFQATT and CDR2 is SNEGSKA in the germline V gene (reference sequence). The CDR3 extends over 12 amino acids.

This clonotype has just a few counts. The chain employs TRBV4-2 and TRBJ2-7; TRBD2 matches 14 bases. CDR1 and CDR2 (germline): LGHNA, YNFKEQ. V lost 0 bases to trimming and J lost 10 bases; unmatched junction nucleotides: 5. This CDR3 has 15 amino acids. This chain's CDR3 is CASSQETSGGATQYF. The CDR3, as DNA: TGTGCCAGCAGCCAAGAGACTAGCGGGGGGGCCACCCAGTACTTC.